This T cell receptor (beta chain) was sequenced during a study of T cells after yellow fever vaccination. As for the study in general: Fractions of limited cellularity were prepared by means of SMART-Seq v4 Ultra Low Input. Findings and caveats of the study: Most primary-vaccination clones recurred post-booster (around 95% CD4, over 70% CD8). A faster peak, day 5 versus 15, was reached by the weaker secondary response. A small proportion of clonotypes was detected in both the CD4 and CD8 compartments.

About this clonotype itself: The antigen remains undetermined.

The CDR3 is 15 residues long. V shed 1 base and J 4 bases; nucleotides not matched to a gene: 7. CDR1 LGHDT and CDR2 YNNKEL come from the germline V gene (reference sequence). Each CDR3 protein is one row after TCRdb ran MiXCR on the 5' RACE reads. The table has about 580,000 distinct CDR3 sequences, 17% seen once; the top ten hold 17%. Source: PBMCs, taken about 5 days after the first yellow fever vaccination. This clonotype was obtained from a man between 18 and 29 years old who received the YFV17D yellow fever vaccine. V and J are TRBV3-1 and TRBJ2-7; 7 nucleotides agree with TRBD2. The CDR3 region is CASSQVFRGVYEQYF. The DNA of the CDR3 is TGTGCCAGCAGCCAAGTCTTTCGGGGGGTTTACGAGCAGTACTTC.